The T cell receptor beta chain described here comes from a study of beta chain features in type 1 diabetes. The CDR3 has 13 amino acids. Trimming stripped 1 base from V and 4 bases from J, with 5 bases between. Germline CDR1 is MDHEN and CDR2 is SYDVKM. Expressed TCRB transcripts were sequenced after all isolated RNA was converted to cDNA. The protocol was immunoSEQ multiplex PCR, while the TCRdb copy is restricted to in-frame clones and leaves out a portion. The data contain hundreds of thousands of clones, 15% to 19% of them singletons. Comment on this clone: The antigen remains unidentified. This specimen includes other DNA sequences encoding the same CDR3.

A sort by CD45RO/CCR7/CD25/CD127/CD95/CD27 yielded CD4+ naive, central memory, regulatory and stem cell-like memory cells. Study results and limitations: Compared with healthy donors, patients appeared to share more similar naive, central memory and regulatory TCRB repertoires.

Sequencing was carried out using naive CD4+ T cells from blood. This receptor was taken from a man younger than 35 in good health. This chain links TRBV28 with TRBJ1-5, with D uncertain. CDR3 DNA sequence: TGTGCCAGCAGTTTATTGGGGAATCAGCCCCAGCATTTT. Protein sequence: CASSLLGNQPQHF.